Described below is a single TCR beta chain sequence and its context. Its target is unknown. The sample originates from a study of cytomegalovirus exposure and HLA in healthy donors. Study results and caveats: TRBV6-2, TRBV6-3 and some other V segments were unresolvable in 87-base-pair reads.

CDR3 size: 15 residues. Per germline, CDR1 SGHVS and CDR2 FQNEAQ. V lost 5 bases to trimming and J lost 5 bases; unmatched junction nucleotides: 10. The PCR employed 60 Vbeta primers together with 13 Jbeta primers. Data came from immunoSEQ multiplex PCR; TCRdb stores just in-frame clones and leaves some out. The sample records 87,000 or so clones, about 76% being singletons. This sequence joins TRBV7-8 and TRBJ1-2; TRBD1 matches at 8 bases. The sequenced material came from PBMCs. This clonotype originated in a middle-aged woman in good health and CMV-seronegative. CDR3 bases: TGTGCCAGCAGCCGCGACAGGGGCTTGCCATATGGCTACACCTTC. It is translated as CASSRDRGLPYGYTF.